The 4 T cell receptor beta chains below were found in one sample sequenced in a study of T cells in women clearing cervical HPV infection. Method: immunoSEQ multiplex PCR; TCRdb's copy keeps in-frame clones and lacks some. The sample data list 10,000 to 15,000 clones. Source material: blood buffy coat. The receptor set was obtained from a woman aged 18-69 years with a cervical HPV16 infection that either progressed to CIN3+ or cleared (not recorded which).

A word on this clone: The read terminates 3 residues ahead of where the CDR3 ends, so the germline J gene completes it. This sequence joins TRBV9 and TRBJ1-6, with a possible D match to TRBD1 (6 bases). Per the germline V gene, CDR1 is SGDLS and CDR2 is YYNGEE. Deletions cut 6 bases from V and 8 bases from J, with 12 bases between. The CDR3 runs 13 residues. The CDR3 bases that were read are TGTGCCAGCACCCGGACAGTAGATTCACCC. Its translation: CASTRTVDSP. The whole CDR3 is CASTRTVDSPLHF.

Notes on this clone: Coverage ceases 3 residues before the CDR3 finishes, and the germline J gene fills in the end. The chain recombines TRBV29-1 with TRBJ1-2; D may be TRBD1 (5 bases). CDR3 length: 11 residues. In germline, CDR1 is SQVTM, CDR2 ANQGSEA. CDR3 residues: CSALGAGGYTF. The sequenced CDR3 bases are TGCAGCGCCCTAGGGGCCGGAGGC.

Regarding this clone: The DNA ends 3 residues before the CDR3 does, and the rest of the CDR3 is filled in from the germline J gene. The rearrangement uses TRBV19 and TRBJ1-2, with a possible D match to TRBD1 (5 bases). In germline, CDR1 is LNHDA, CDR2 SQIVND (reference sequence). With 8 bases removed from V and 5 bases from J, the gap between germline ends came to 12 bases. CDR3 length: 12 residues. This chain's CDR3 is CASWRGAYGYTF. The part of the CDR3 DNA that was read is TGTGCCAGTTGGCGGGGCGCGTATGGC.

CDR3 DNA (partial): TGCGCCAGCAGCTTGGCTACAGCGGTGAGCACAGATACG. Translated: CASSLATAVSTDT. The whole CDR3 protein is CASSLATAVSTDTQYF. The V gene is TRBV5-1, the J gene TRBJ2-3; tentatively, D is TRBD2 (5 bases). The observed sequence ends 3 residues before the CDR3 terminus, with the missing tail filled in from the germline J gene. The CDR3 runs 16 residues. Germline CDR1 SGHRS, CDR2 YFSETQ. Trimming cost V 0 bases and J 0 bases, with 11 bases left between them.